Each of the 20 T cell receptor beta chains below was sequenced from the same sample in a study of CD8+ T cells in alopecia areata (dated by TCRdb to 2016 to 2019). The protocol used for the library was the immunoSEQ multiplex PCR assay. RNA was extracted from all samples and reverse transcribed into cDNA, which served as template for TCR sequencing. TCRdb mirrors the immuneACCESS table, restricted to in-frame sequences. Some clones are absent from its copies; in checked studies, under half trace to an unresolved V gene, and the reason for the others is unknown. The sample table holds about 150,000 clones, of which 55% were seen once. The ten most abundant clones make up approximately 4.3% of the sample. Source material: CD4+ T cells sorted from blood. These receptors all come from a human donor in good health.

The chain recombines TRBV30 with TRBJ2-1; the D call may be TRBD1 or TRBD2 (6 bases each). Between the trimmed V and J ends, which lost 0 bases and 4 bases, there was a span of 10 bases. From germline, CDR1 is GTSNPN and CDR2 SVGIG (reference sequence). This CDR3 is built from 14 residues. The CDR3 nucleotides are TGTGCCTGGAGTGTAGGGGGGCTATACAATGAGCAGTTCTTC. Protein product: CAWSVGGLYNEQFF.

The chain combines TRBV7-2 with TRBJ2-2, with D unclear. Trimming removed 5 bases from V and 6 bases from J, with 7 bases in between. The CDR3 loop spans 12 amino acids. Germline values: CDR1 SGHTA, CDR2 FQGNSA. This CDR3 reads CASSLNPGELFF. The CDR3 bases are TGTGCCAGCAGCCTGAATCCCGGGGAGCTGTTTTTT.

As concerns this clone: The sample contains more than one DNA sequence encoding this CDR3. The chain is built from TRBV6-5 and TRBJ1-1, with D unresolved. V was clipped by 0 bases and J by 1 base, with 3 bases between them. Germline CDR1 MNHEY, CDR2 SVGAGI. There are 13 residues in the CDR3. CDR3 DNA: TGTGCCAGCAGTTACTCGAGGAACACTGAAGCTTTCTTT. Translation: CASSYSRNTEAFF.

The V call is TRBV9, the J call TRBJ1-2; D not certain. This CDR3 spans 13 amino acids. Germline V gene lookup returns CDR1 SGDLS and CDR2 YYNGEE. The germline V and J ends were trimmed by 2 bases and 4 bases, with 9 bases remaining between them. The CDR3 spells CASSVLSGYGYTF. For the CDR3, the DNA is TGTGCCAGCAGCGTCCTGTCGGGCTATGGCTACACCTTC.

The rearrangement links TRBV28 to TRBJ2-4, with 7 positions matching TRBD1. The CDR3 extends over 15 amino acids. With V trimmed by 6 bases and J by 8 bases, 13 bases remained unmatched. In germline, CDR1 is MDHEN, CDR2 SYDVKM. The CDR3 reads CASSLPTGTVHIQYF. CDR3 sequence (DNA): TGTGCCAGCAGCCTCCCGACCGGGACAGTGCACATTCAGTACTTC.

The chain has TRBV29-1 and TRBJ2-1; D possibly uses TRBD1 or TRBD2 (5 bases each). Germline CDR1 reads SQVTM; CDR2 reads ANQGSEA. V was clipped by 2 bases and J by 13 bases, with 12 bases between them. The CDR3 totals 11 residues. The CDR3 region has the DNA TGCAGCGTTGAACCGGGACCTCGACAGTTCTTC. This gives the protein CSVEPGPRQFF.

This clone came up a few times. The chain uses TRBV4-2 and TRBJ2-7; D is tentatively TRBD1 or TRBD2 (5 bases each). This CDR3 comprises 13 residues. Germline CDR1 is LGHNA and CDR2 is YNFKEQ. Between the trimmed V and J ends, which lost 1 base and 5 bases, there was a span of 9 bases. The CDR3 DNA follows: TGTGCCAGCAGCCAAGCGGGACGGGACGAGCAGTACTTC. Protein: CASSQAGRDEQYF.

Only a few counts were recorded for this clone. J is TRBJ2-3 and V is TRBV2; 8 bases agree with TRBD2. CDR1 is SNHLY and CDR2 is FYNNEI in the germline V gene. J lost 0 bases, V lost 5 bases, and 7 bases had no gene match. CDR3 length: 16 amino acids. In DNA form, the CDR3 reads TGTGCCAGCAGTACAAGGGGACTAGGAAGCACAGATACGCAGTATTTT. The encoded protein is CASSTRGLGSTDTQYF.

CDR3 in amino acids: CASSSRQTGGYEQYF. The DNA of the CDR3 is TGTGCCAGCAGCTCCCGTCAAACAGGGGGCTACGAGCAGTACTTC. The V gene is TRBV14, the J gene TRBJ2-7; 8 nucleotides line up with TRBD1. The ends lost 5 bases at V and 3 bases at J; junction bases unmatched: 9. Germline V gene data show CDR1 as SGHDN and CDR2 as FVKESK. CDR3 length equals 15 residues.

This clone was observed a few times. This chain connects TRBV29-1 to TRBJ2-1; TRBD1 matches at 8 bases. Trimming cost V 4 bases and J 3 bases; bases outside gene matches: 2. The V gene's germline CDR1 is SQVTM and CDR2 ANQGSEA. This CDR3 has 13 residues. The CDR3 DNA is TGCAGCGTTGCTGGACAGGGCTACAATGAGCAGTTCTTC. Protein product: CSVAGQGYNEQFF.

This chain connects TRBV5-6 to TRBJ2-1; D gene uncertain. With 2 bases removed from V and 5 bases from J, the gap between germline ends came to 11 bases. CDR1 is SGHDT, CDR2 YYEEEE, per germline. CDR3 size: 14 residues. The CDR3 region is CASSFWADNNEQFF. In nucleotides, the CDR3 is TGTGCCAGCAGCTTTTGGGCGGATAACAATGAGCAGTTCTTC.

Only one count was recorded for this clone. This chain joins TRBV5-1 and TRBJ1-2, with 9 bases fitting TRBD1. Trimming cost V 2 bases and J 4 bases; bases outside gene matches: 3. The germline V gene encodes CDR1 SGHRS and CDR2 YFSETQ. The CDR3 extends over 14 amino acids. CDR3 in amino acids: CASSLGQGSYGYTF. The CDR3 bases are TGCGCCAGCAGCTTAGGACAGGGGAGCTATGGCTACACCTTC.

DNA of the CDR3: TGCGCCAGCAGCTCGGGAAGGGCGGCTAACTATGGCTACACCTTC. The encoded protein is CASSSGRAANYGYTF. The rearrangement joins TRBV5-1 to TRBJ1-2; D is undetermined. The germline V gene has CDR1 SGHRS and CDR2 YFSETQ. CDR3 length: 15 residues. Between the trimmed V and J ends, which lost 3 bases and 0 bases, there was a span of 12 bases.

The gene calls are TRBV6-1 and TRBJ2-6, with no clear D. The CDR3 spans 14 residues. V lost 7 bases, J lost 0 bases, and 7 bases lay in between. Germline assignment: CDR1 MNHNS and CDR2 SASEGT. CDR3 coding DNA: TGTGCCAGCAAAGCACCCTCTGGGGCCAACGTCCTGACTTTC. This codes for CASKAPSGANVLTF.

The rearrangement uses TRBV29-1 and TRBJ2-5, with D perhaps being TRBD1 or TRBD2 (5 bases each). Germline assignment: CDR1 SQVTM and CDR2 ANQGSEA. The length of the CDR3 is 10 residues. Between the trimmed V and J ends, which lost 1 base and 11 bases, there was a span of 8 bases. The DNA for the CDR3 is TGCAGCGTTGAAGTGAGGGGTCAGTACTTC. Translated: CSVEVRGQYF.

The rearrangement links TRBV30 to TRBJ1-1, with D hard to call. This CDR3 is built from 12 residues. V was cut by 3 bases and J by 3 bases, with 8 bases left in between. Germline assignment: CDR1 GTSNPN and CDR2 SVGIG (reference sequence). The CDR3 DNA reads as TGTGCCTGGAGGGGCGGTTACACTGAAGCTTTCTTT. Translating gives CAWRGGYTEAFF.

This rearrangement joins TRBV7-9 to TRBJ2-3; 9 bases align to TRBD1. In germline, CDR1 is SEHNR, CDR2 FQNEAQ (reference sequence). CDR3 length: 15 amino acids. The V and J ends lost 5 bases and 4 bases, in that order; junction bases with no gene match: 7. In DNA, the CDR3 is TGTGCCAGCAGCCGGAACAGGGGGCAGTCAGATACGCAGTATTTT. It codes for CASSRNRGQSDTQYF.

Only a few counts were recorded for this clone. V is TRBV23-1 and J is TRBJ2-1; 11 bases are shared with TRBD2. TRBV23-1 is assigned to the ORF class and has an uncertain function. This CDR3 region has 17 residues. V lost 2 bases, J lost 14 bases, and 17 bases stayed unmatched. As DNA, the CDR3 is TGCGCCAGCAGTCAACCACAGGGACTAGCGGTCTCGAAAGGGAAGTTCTTC. This encodes CASSQPQGLAVSKGKFF.

The rearrangement links TRBV28 to TRBJ2-1, with 8 bases matching TRBD2. This CDR3 has 18 residues. Germline V gene lookup returns CDR1 MDHEN and CDR2 SYDVKM. The V and J ends lost 2 bases and 3 bases, in that order; junction bases with no gene match: 12. CDR3 amino acids: CASSLGPLQRGYYNEQFF. For the CDR3, the DNA is TGTGCCAGCAGTTTAGGCCCCCTCCAGCGGGGGTACTACAATGAGCAGTTCTTC.

This clone was picked up a small number of times. J is TRBJ2-1 and V is TRBV4-1, with 10 bases aligning to TRBD2. Losses at the gene ends were 0 bases for V and 8 bases for J; bases not matched to a gene: 10. The CDR3 has 17 amino acids. Germline lookup yields CDR1 MGHRA and CDR2 YSYEKL. The CDR3 is CASSQEVPSGRWYEQFF. The CDR3 region has the DNA TGCGCCAGCAGCCAAGAAGTACCTAGCGGGAGATGGTATGAGCAGTTCTTC.